What follows are 27 T cell receptor beta chains derived from one specimen sequenced in a study of CD8+ T cells in alopecia areata. Once RNA had been extracted, it was reverse transcribed into cDNA to act as the sequencing template. Sequenced by immunoSEQ multiplex PCR; TCRdb stores in-frame clones only, minus some. This table holds nearly 200,000 clones, 58% found once. Stated treatment: oral pan-JAK inhibitor, 5-10 mg twice daily. The sample in question was CD4+ T cells sorted from blood, obtained at week 24, from a patient treated with tofacitinib. The receptors here all came from a human donor with alopecia areata.

A note on this clone: Germline is not matched at one junction end, which may reflect a read error. The chain is built from TRBV6-6 and TRBJ1-6; 7 bases are shared with TRBD1. The length of the CDR3 is 12 residues. Germline values: CDR1 MNHNY, CDR2 SVGAGI (reference sequence). The CDR3 nucleotides are TGTGCCAGCAGTTCCACCGGGACAGCCTCTGACTTT. It specifies CASSSTGTASDF.

This clone appeared once. The chain recombines TRBV2 with TRBJ1-5, with D maybe TRBD1 (5 bases). Germline values: CDR1 SNHLY, CDR2 FYNNEI. This CDR3 comprises 15 residues. The V end lost 3 bases, the J end lost 3 bases, and 12 bases lay between the germline ends. The CDR3 sequence is CASSDLTGLNQPQHF. The CDR3 DNA is TGTGCCAGCAGTGATCTGACGGGGCTCAATCAGCCCCAGCATTTT.

This clone showed up just a few times. The chain links TRBV18 to TRBJ2-7, with D possibly TRBD2 on 6 matching bases. Germline loops: CDR1 KGHSH, CDR2 LQKENI. Trimming took off 0 bases at V and 2 bases at J, with 14 bases between the two ends. CDR3 length equals 16 residues. The CDR3 protein is CASSPPGGKVAYEQYF. Here the CDR3 DNA reads TGTGCCAGCTCACCACCTGGAGGGAAGGTGGCCTACGAGCAGTACTTC. The full variable domain, completed using reference TRBV18 and TRBJ2-7, is NAGVMQNPRHLVRRRGQEARLRCSPMKGHSHVYWYRQLPEEGLKFMVYLQKENIIDESGMPKERFSAEFPKEGPSILRIQQVVRGDSAAYFCASSPPGGKVAYEQYFGPGTRLTVT.

This clone was seen many times. The chain carries TRBV18 and TRBJ2-7; D perhaps matches TRBD2 (6 bases). Deletions cut 2 bases from V and 3 bases from J, with 8 bases between. This CDR3 spans 13 amino acids. Germline CDR1 is KGHSH and CDR2 is LQKENI. CDR3 nucleotides: TGTGCCAGCTCACCAGCGCGGGGCTACGAGCAGTACTTC. Translating it yields CASSPARGYEQYF.

This chain uses TRBV5-1 with TRBJ1-5; 9 nucleotides line up with TRBD1. Looked up from germline, CDR1 is SGHRS and CDR2 is YFSETQ. The CDR3 totals 13 residues. J lost 7 bases, V lost 4 bases, and 3 bases had no gene match. The CDR3 DNA follows: TGCGCCAGCAGCCTAGGACAGGGGCAGCCCCAGCATTTT. Translated: CASSLGQGQPQHF.

The chain uses TRBV29-1 and TRBJ2-6; no reliable D call. Trimming took 4 bases from V and 4 from J, leaving 11 bases between them. The CDR3 totals 14 residues. Germline assignment: CDR1 SQVTM and CDR2 ANQGSEA. CDR3 nucleotides: TGCAGCGTTGTTGGGGTCACAGGGGCCAACGTCCTGACTTTC. Translation gives CSVVGVTGANVLTF.

The chain combines TRBV6-6 with TRBJ2-7; the match to TRBD1 covers 7 bases. The germline V gene encodes CDR1 MNHNY and CDR2 SVGAGI (reference sequence). V lost 7 bases to trimming and J lost 2 bases; unmatched junction nucleotides: 8. CDR3 size: 14 residues. CDR3 bases: TGTGCCAGCACCCCGGGACAGCGAACCTACGAGCAGTACTTC. It specifies CASTPGQRTYEQYF.

The V gene is TRBV5-1, the J gene TRBJ2-1; no clear D. Per the germline V gene, CDR1 is SGHRS and CDR2 is YFSETQ. This CDR3 has 14 amino acids. Deletions cut 7 bases from V and 0 bases from J, with 11 bases between. The CDR3: CASGRLSSYNEQFF. CDR3 DNA sequence: TGCGCCAGCGGTCGACTGAGCTCCTACAATGAGCAGTTCTTC.

This clone was counted only a few times. The chain has TRBV30 and TRBJ1-5; D is uncertain. V was pared by 4 bases and J by 0 bases, with 13 bases between. This CDR3 spans 15 amino acids. CDR1 is GTSNPN, CDR2 SVGIG, per germline (reference sequence). The CDR3 loop reads CAWKVRGNSNQPQHF. The CDR3 DNA reads TGTGCCTGGAAAGTAAGAGGGAATAGCAATCAGCCCCAGCATTTT.

This clone was observed a handful of times. This chain connects TRBV9 to TRBJ2-1; D may be TRBD2 (6 bases). The CDR3 runs 17 residues. Germline CDR1 reads SGDLS; CDR2 reads YYNGEE. Trimming stripped 3 bases from V and 6 bases from J, with 22 bases between. CDR3 DNA: TGTGCCAGCAGCGGAACCCGGGACTCCGACGGCTCCAATGAGCAGTTCTTC. This encodes CASSGTRDSDGSNEQFF. The full variable domain, rest sourced from reference TRBV9 and TRBJ2-1, is DSGVTQTPKHLITATGQRVTLRCSPRSGDLSVYWYQQSLDQGLQFLIQYYNGEERAKGNILERFSAQQFPDLHSELNLSSLELGDSALYFCASSGTRDSDGSNEQFFGPGTRLTVL.

The chain couples TRBV7-9 to TRBJ1-2; no clear D. This CDR3 has 12 residues. CDR1 SEHNR and CDR2 FQNEAQ come from the germline V gene (reference sequence). Trimming removed 2 bases at V and 9 bases at J, with 10 bases between. For the CDR3, the DNA is TGTGCCAGCAGCTTATTATCTGGGAGCTACACCTTC. Its protein is CASSLLSGSYTF.

The chain's CDR3 is CASSLGAGGFYF. CDR3 bases: TGTGCCAGCAGTCTTGGCGCGGGTGGCTTTTACTTC. This rearrangement joins TRBV7-8 to TRBJ2-5; TRBD2 might be the D (5 bases). The germline CDR1 and CDR2 sequences are SGHVS and FQNEAQ. The CDR3 sequence is 12 residues long. With 6 bases removed from V and 14 bases from J, the gap between germline ends came to 19 bases. Based on the CDR3 plus reference TRBV7-8 and TRBJ2-5, the full variable domain is GAGVSQSPRYKVAKRGQDVALRCDPISGHVSLFWYQQALGQGPEFLTYFQNEAQLDKSGLPSDRFFAERPEGSVSTLKIQRTQQEDSAVYLCASSLGAGGFYFGPGTRLLVL.

The chain links TRBV2 to TRBJ2-1; D unresolved. V was cut by 9 bases and J by 7 bases, with 16 bases left in between. The germline gives CDR1 SNHLY, CDR2 FYNNEI. This CDR3 is 13 amino acids long. CDR3 amino acids: CASGNVRDNEQFF. The DNA of the CDR3 is TGTGCCAGTGGGAATGTAAGGGATAATGAGCAGTTCTTC.

In its sample, this clone was seen a few times. The chain links TRBV9 to TRBJ1-1; D is perhaps TRBD1 (6 bases). From germline, CDR1 is SGDLS and CDR2 YYNGEE. The germline V and J ends were trimmed by 6 bases and 5 bases, with 14 bases remaining between them. This CDR3 is 13 amino acids long. The chain's CDR3 is CASNQGGATEAFF. The CDR3 DNA reads as TGTGCCAGCAACCAAGGGGGGGCGACTGAAGCTTTCTTT.

The sample holds a few counts of this clone. The chain has TRBV30 and TRBJ2-7; perhaps D is TRBD1 or TRBD2 (6 bases each). V shed 1 base and J shed 0 bases, with 16 bases lying between them. The CDR3 totals 16 residues. CDR1 is GTSNPN and CDR2 is SVGIG in the germline V gene (reference sequence). The CDR3 DNA is TGTGCCTGGAGTGCCCGGGGGCCGCGGAGCTCCTACGAGCAGTACTTC. This gives the protein CAWSARGPRSSYEQYF.

The V gene is TRBV6-1, the J gene TRBJ1-5, with TRBD1 matching 8 bases. This CDR3 contains 14 residues. Germline-derived CDR1 and CDR2 are MNHNS and SASEGT. V lost 6 bases and J lost 3; bases outside the gene matches: 4. The CDR3 nucleotides are TGTGCCAGCAGCGACAGGGGTACCAATCAGCCCCAGCATTTT. Translation gives CASSDRGTNQPQHF.

Only a few counts were recorded for this clone. CDR3 DNA sequence: TGTGCCAGCAGCTTAGCGCTTGGGACTAGCGGGAGGGCCTACGAGCAGTACTTC. Its translation: CASSLALGTSGRAYEQYF. This chain links TRBV7-2 with TRBJ2-7, with 16 bases matching TRBD2. The germline gives CDR1 SGHTA, CDR2 FQGNSA. Trimming removed 0 bases from V and 2 bases from J; junction bases left unmatched: 4. The CDR3 length is 18 residues.

The chain uses TRBV30 and TRBJ2-2; D may be TRBD2 (5 bases). The V and J ends lost 1 base and 5 bases respectively, with 11 bases between them. Germline CDR1 and CDR2: GTSNPN and SVGIG (reference sequence). This CDR3 contains 14 residues. The DNA for the CDR3 is TGTGCCTGGAGTGGAGCGGTGACGACCGGGGAGCTGTTTTTT. Protein: CAWSGAVTTGELFF.

This clone was recorded a few times. The chain joins TRBV7-9 to TRBJ1-5, with D possibly matching TRBD1 (5 bases). The V end was cut by 1 base, the J end by 7 bases, with 20 bases between. Germline loops: CDR1 SEHNR, CDR2 FQNEAQ (reference sequence). The CDR3 covers 17 residues. For the CDR3, the DNA is TGTGCCAGCAGCTTAGGAGCGGGGGGAGGACTTGGCCAGCCCCAGCATTTT. The encoded protein is CASSLGAGGGLGQPQHF.

There are a few counts of this clone. The rearrangement uses TRBV6-5 and TRBJ1-1; the D gene is possibly TRBD1 (5 bases). With 0 bases removed from V and 4 bases from J, the gap between germline ends came to 12 bases. The CDR3 extends over 15 amino acids. Germline V gene lookup returns CDR1 MNHEY and CDR2 SVGAGI. The CDR3 DNA sequence: TGTGCCAGCAGTTACTCGGGGACGGCTATCACTGAAGCTTTCTTT. Encoded protein: CASSYSGTAITEAFF.

The V call is TRBV5-1, the J call TRBJ2-7; the D gene is possibly TRBD1 (5 bases). V lost 2 bases, J lost 6 bases, and 12 bases lay in between. The germline gives CDR1 SGHRS, CDR2 YFSETQ. The CDR3 contains 13 residues. The CDR3 is CASSFTDIGEQYF. As DNA, the CDR3 is TGCGCCAGCAGCTTCACGGACATCGGCGAGCAGTACTTC.

The chain couples TRBV4-2 to TRBJ2-7; D is undetermined. This CDR3 is built from 16 residues. V lost 6 bases and J lost 1, with 19 bases in between. The V gene's germline CDR1 is LGHNA and CDR2 YNFKEQ. The chain's CDR3 is CASSRARDTSSYEQYF. CDR3 coding DNA: TGTGCCAGCAGTCGGGCCAGAGACACCTCATCCTACGAGCAGTACTTC.

V and J are TRBV2 and TRBJ2-3, with a tentative D call TRBD2 (6 bases). V was cut by 7 bases and J by 5 bases, with 13 bases left in between. CDR1 is SNHLY and CDR2 is FYNNEI in the germline V gene. The CDR3 runs to 13 residues. In DNA form, the CDR3 reads TGTGCCAGCACCCCTGGGGGGATAGATACGCAGTATTTT. Translation gives CASTPGGIDTQYF.

The chain is built from TRBV4-2 and TRBJ2-5; D remains ambiguous. V shed 1 base and J shed 1 base, with 7 bases lying between them. The germline gives CDR1 LGHNA, CDR2 YNFKEQ. This CDR3 region has 14 residues. This CDR3 is CASSQGQSQETQYF. The CDR3, as DNA: TGTGCCAGCAGCCAAGGCCAGAGCCAAGAGACCCAGTACTTC.

This clone has a single count. The chain uses TRBV30 and TRBJ1-5; TRBD1 matches at 7 bases. Germline V CDR1 and CDR2: GTSNPN, SVGIG (reference sequence). This CDR3 region has 14 residues. The V segment lost 3 bases and the J segment 3 bases; nucleotides outside the gene matches: 5. CDR3 sequence reads: CAWRQGGSNQPQHF. CDR3 DNA: TGTGCCTGGAGACAAGGGGGCTCCAATCAGCCCCAGCATTTT. The variable domain in full, completed from reference TRBV30 and TRBJ1-5, reads SQTIHQWPATLVQPVGSPLSLECTVEGTSNPNLYWYRQAAGRGLQLLFYSVGIGQISSEVPQNLSASRPQDRQFILSSKKLLLSDSGFYLCAWRQGGSNQPQHFGDGTRLSIL.

The rearrangement joins TRBV2 to TRBJ2-4; D uncertain. Germline V gives CDR1 SNHLY, CDR2 FYNNEI. There are 15 residues in the CDR3. V was shortened by 3 bases and J by 1 base, with 10 bases between the two germline ends. The CDR3 region has the DNA TGTGCCAGCAGTGATTCGGCCCGGGCCAAAAACATTCAGTACTTC. Its protein product is CASSDSARAKNIQYF.

The chain links TRBV6-5 to TRBJ2-7; possibly TRBD1 for D (6 bases). The CDR3 is made up of 16 amino acids. Per germline, CDR1 MNHEY and CDR2 SVGAGI. V was shortened by 4 bases and J by 3 bases, with 19 bases between the two germline ends. In nucleotides, the CDR3 is TGTGCCAGCAGTTCTACCCCAGGGACACGGGACTACGAGCAGTACTTC. Translated, it gives CASSSTPGTRDYEQYF.